This T cell receptor (beta chain) came from a study of blood T cell repertoires in COVID-19. Study context: The analysed material was cDNA or gDNA that came from T cells, B-cell-depleted T cells, or PBMCs.

Methods used by the authors: Reference gene primer amplification gave nucleated cell count estimates. Measured with immunoSEQ multiplex PCR; TCRdb has only the in-frame clones, and not every one. The V and J calls and clone size are taken from that table; D and trimming were inferred from the DNA. The sample shows under 250,000 clones, 82% of them seen only once. From germline, CDR1 is MNHEY and CDR2 SVGAGI. The CDR3 contains 14 residues. Trimming took 10 bases from V and 2 from J, leaving 15 bases between them. This TCR was recovered from a woman of 80 years or more with acute or convalescent COVID-19. This chain links TRBV6-5 with TRBJ1-5; tentative D call: TRBD1 (6 bases). Sequencing used peripheral blood. CDR3 bases: TGTGCCACCCGGCGGGGGGCCGGCAATCAGCCCCAGCATTTT. Translating it yields CATRRGAGNQPQHF.